Below, 6 T cell receptor beta chains from the same sample are listed, as sequenced in a study of cytomegalovirus exposure and HLA in healthy donors. The PCR made use of 60 Vbeta and 13 Jbeta primers. Here immunoSEQ multiplex PCR was the method, and the copy in TCRdb shows in-frame clones only, minus some. The table records 90,000 to 120,000 clones, over 60% of them present only once. Sequencing was carried out using PBMCs. The origin of the receptors is a female donor in good health and CMV-seropositive.

The V gene is TRBV11-3, the J gene TRBJ2-5; unclear D gene. This CDR3 has 12 residues. Trimming shortened V by 1 base and J by 5 bases, and 5 bases separated the two germline ends. In germline, CDR1 is SGHNT, CDR2 YENEEA. CDR3 amino acids: CASSLVLETQYF. CDR3 nucleotide sequence: TGTGCCAGCAGCTTAGTACTGGAGACCCAGTACTTC.

The J gene is TRBJ2-2, the V gene TRBV5-1; 9 nucleotides align to TRBD2. This CDR3 has 14 amino acids. The V segment lost 3 bases and the J segment 4 bases; nucleotides outside the gene matches: 1. Per the germline V gene, CDR1 is SGHRS and CDR2 is YFSETQ. CDR3 sequence reads: CASSSGLATGELFF. In nucleotides, the CDR3 is TGCGCCAGCAGCTCGGGACTAGCCACCGGGGAGCTGTTTTTT.

V is TRBV19 and J is TRBJ2-3; D perhaps matches TRBD1 (6 bases). The germline V and J ends were trimmed by 6 bases and 6 bases, with 10 bases remaining between them. The CDR3 is made up of 12 amino acids. CDR1 is LNHDA and CDR2 is SQIVND in the germline V gene (reference sequence). The chain's CDR3 is CASRWGLDTQYF. CDR3 in DNA: TGTGCCAGTAGATGGGGGCTCGATACGCAGTATTTT.

This clone has just one count. The chain uses TRBV19 and TRBJ2-6, with 7 nucleotides matching TRBD1. CDR3 size: 18 residues. V was pared by 6 bases and J by 0 bases, with 11 bases of the junction left unmatched. The germline gives CDR1 LNHDA, CDR2 SQIVND (reference sequence). CDR3 sequence (DNA): TGTGCCAGTAGGCACAGACAGGGTAACTTCTCTGGGGCCAACGTCCTGACTTTC. Its protein product is CASRHRQGNFSGANVLTF.

This sequence joins TRBV28 and TRBJ2-3, with 8 bases aligning to TRBD2. The CDR3 totals 15 residues. Trimming at V came to 8 bases and at J to 2 bases, leaving 9 bases not matched to a gene. CDR1 is MDHEN and CDR2 is SYDVKM in the germline V gene. CDR3 DNA sequence: TGTGCCAGCGATCGAAGGACTAGCCTCACAGATACGCAGTATTTT. Its translation: CASDRRTSLTDTQYF.

In its sample, this clone was seen a few times. This chain joins TRBV29-1 and TRBJ2-2, with TRBD1 matching over 7 bases. CDR3 length: 15 amino acids. V dropped 7 bases and J dropped 2; count of bases not matched to a gene: 10. The germline gives CDR1 SQVTM, CDR2 ANQGSEA. The CDR3 loop is CSGQTGTGNTGELFF. Written as DNA, the CDR3 is TGCAGCGGTCAGACAGGGACGGGTAACACCGGGGAGCTGTTTTTT.